This paragraph reports one T cell receptor beta chain. These data belong to a study of PD-1 blockade in classical Hodgkin lymphoma. This CDR3 spans 16 amino acids. CDR1 MDHEN and CDR2 SYDVKM come from the germline V gene. V lost 1 base to trimming and J lost 0 bases, with 7 bases between them. Using immunoSEQ multiplex PCR, the repertoire was profiled, and TCRdb retains in-frame clones only, with some absent. The data hold about 26,000 clones, with roughly four fifths observed a single time. Each and every patient relapsed after autologous stem cell transplantation, and patients got differing brentuximab vedotin exposure.

V gene TRBV28 combines with J gene TRBJ2-6; D is possibly TRBD2 (5 bases). The sequence derives from a human donor with classical Hodgkin lymphoma. This material consisted of peripheral blood mononuclear cells (PBMCs), taken before the second cycle of nivolumab. The CDR3 reads CASSLLDFSGANVLTF. The DNA for the CDR3 is TGTGCCAGCAGTTTATTGGACTTCTCTGGGGCCAACGTCCTGACTTTC.